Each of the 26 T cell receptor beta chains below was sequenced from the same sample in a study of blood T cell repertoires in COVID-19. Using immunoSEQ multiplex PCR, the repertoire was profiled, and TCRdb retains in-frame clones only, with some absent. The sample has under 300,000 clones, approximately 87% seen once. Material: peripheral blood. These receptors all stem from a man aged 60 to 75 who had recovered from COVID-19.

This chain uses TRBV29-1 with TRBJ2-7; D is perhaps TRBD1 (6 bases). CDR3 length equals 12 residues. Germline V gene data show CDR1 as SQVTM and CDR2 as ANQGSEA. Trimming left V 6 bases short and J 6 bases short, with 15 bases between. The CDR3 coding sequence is TGCAGCGTAACAGGGATTGGCTCCGAGCAGTACTTC. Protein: CSVTGIGSEQYF.

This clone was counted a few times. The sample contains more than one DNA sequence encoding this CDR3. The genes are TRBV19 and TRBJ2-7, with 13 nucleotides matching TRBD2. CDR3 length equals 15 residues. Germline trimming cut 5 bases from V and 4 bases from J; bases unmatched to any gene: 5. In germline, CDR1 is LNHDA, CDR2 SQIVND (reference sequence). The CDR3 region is CASSSGTSGAYEQYF. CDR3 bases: TGTGCCAGTAGTTCAGGGACTAGCGGGGCTTACGAGCAGTACTTC.

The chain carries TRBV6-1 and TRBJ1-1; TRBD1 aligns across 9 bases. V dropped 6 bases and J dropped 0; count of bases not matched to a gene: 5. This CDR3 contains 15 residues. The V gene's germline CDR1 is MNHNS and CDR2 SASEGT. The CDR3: CASSLDRGMNTEAFF. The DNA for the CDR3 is TGTGCCAGCAGCCTGGACAGGGGAATGAACACTGAAGCTTTCTTT.

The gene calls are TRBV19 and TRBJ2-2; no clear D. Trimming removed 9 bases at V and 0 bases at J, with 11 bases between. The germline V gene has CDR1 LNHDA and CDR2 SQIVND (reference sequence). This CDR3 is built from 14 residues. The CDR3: CASARYANTGELFF. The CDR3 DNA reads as TGTGCCAGCGCTCGGTACGCGAACACCGGGGAGCTGTTTTTT.

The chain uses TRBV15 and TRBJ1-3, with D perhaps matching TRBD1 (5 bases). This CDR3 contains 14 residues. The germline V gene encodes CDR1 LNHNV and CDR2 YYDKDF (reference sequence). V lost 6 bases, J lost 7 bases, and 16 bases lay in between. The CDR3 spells CATRLGGLTNTIYF. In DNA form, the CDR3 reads TGTGCCACCAGGTTGGGGGGGTTAACGAACACCATATATTTT.

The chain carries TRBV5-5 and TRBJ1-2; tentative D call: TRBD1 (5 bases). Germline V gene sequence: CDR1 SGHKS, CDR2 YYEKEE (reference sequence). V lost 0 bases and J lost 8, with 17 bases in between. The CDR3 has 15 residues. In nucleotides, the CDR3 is TGTGCCAGCAGCTTGGAGGACGGCAGAGCAGGGGGCTACACCTTC. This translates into CASSLEDGRAGGYTF.

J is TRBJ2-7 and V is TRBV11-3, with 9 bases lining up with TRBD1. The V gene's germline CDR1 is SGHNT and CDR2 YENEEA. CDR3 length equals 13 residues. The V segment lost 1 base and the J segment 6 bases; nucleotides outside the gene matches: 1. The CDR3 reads CASSLADRGEQYF. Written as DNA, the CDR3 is TGTGCCAGCAGCTTAGCGGACAGGGGCGAGCAGTACTTC.

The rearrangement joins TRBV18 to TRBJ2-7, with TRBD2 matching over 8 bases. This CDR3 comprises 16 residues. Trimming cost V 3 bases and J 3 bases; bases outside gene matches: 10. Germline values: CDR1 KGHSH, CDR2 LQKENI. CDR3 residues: CASSPSVGGGNYEQYF. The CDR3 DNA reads TGTGCCAGCTCACCCTCCGTGGGCGGGGGGAACTACGAGCAGTACTTC.

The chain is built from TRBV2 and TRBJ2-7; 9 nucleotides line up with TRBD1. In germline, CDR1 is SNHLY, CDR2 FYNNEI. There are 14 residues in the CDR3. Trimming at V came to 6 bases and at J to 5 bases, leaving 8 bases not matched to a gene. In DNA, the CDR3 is TGTGCCAGCAGACCGCGGGACAGGGTTCACGAGCAGTACTTC. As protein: CASRPRDRVHEQYF. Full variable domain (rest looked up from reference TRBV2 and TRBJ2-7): EPEVTQTPSHQVTQMGQEVILRCVPISNHLYFYWYRQILGQKVEFLVSFYNNEISEKSEIFDDQFSVERPDGSNFTLKIRSTKLEDSAMYFCASRPRDRVHEQYFGPGTRLTVT.

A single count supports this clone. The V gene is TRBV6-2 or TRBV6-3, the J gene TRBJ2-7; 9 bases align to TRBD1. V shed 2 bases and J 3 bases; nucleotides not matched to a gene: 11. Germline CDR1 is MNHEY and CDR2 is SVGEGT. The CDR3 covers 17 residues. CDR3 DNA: TGTGCCAGCAGTTACCCGCGGACAGGGGTAATTAGCTACGAGCAGTACTTC. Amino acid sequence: CASSYPRTGVISYEQYF.

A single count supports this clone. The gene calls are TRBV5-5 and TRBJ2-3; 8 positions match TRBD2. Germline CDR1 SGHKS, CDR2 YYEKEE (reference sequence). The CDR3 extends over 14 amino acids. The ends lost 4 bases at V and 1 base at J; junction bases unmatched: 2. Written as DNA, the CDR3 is TGTGCCAGCAGCCGAGCGGGGGGCACAGATACGCAGTATTTT. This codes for CASSRAGGTDTQYF.

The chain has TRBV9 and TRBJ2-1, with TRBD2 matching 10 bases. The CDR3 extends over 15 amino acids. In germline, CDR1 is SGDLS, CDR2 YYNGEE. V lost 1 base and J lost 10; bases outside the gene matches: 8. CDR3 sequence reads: CASSVLPSGSDEQFF. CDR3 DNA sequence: TGTGCCAGCAGCGTACTTCCTAGCGGGAGCGACGAGCAGTTCTTC. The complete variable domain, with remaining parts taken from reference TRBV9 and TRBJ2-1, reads DSGVTQTPKHLITATGQRVTLRCSPRSGDLSVYWYQQSLDQGLQFLIQYYNGEERAKGNILERFSAQQFPDLHSELNLSSLELGDSALYFCASSVLPSGSDEQFFGPGTRLTVL.

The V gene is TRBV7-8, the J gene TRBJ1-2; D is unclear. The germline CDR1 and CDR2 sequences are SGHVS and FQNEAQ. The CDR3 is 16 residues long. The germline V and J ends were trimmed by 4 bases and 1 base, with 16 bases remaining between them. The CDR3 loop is CASSSNRPGVNYGYTF. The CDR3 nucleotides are TGTGCCAGCAGCTCCAACCGACCCGGGGTTAACTATGGCTACACCTTC.

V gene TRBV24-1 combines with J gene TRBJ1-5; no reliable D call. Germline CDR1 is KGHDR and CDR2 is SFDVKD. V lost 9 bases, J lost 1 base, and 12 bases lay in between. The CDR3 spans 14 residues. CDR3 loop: CATSREDSNQPQHF. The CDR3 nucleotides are TGTGCCACCTCGAGGGAAGACAGCAATCAGCCCCAGCATTTT.

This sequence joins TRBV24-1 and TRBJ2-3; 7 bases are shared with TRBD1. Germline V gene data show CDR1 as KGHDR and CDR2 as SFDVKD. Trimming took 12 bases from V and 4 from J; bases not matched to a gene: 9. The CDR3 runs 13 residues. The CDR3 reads CAVRDSGADTQYF. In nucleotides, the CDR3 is TGTGCCGTCCGGGACAGTGGTGCAGATACGCAGTATTTT.

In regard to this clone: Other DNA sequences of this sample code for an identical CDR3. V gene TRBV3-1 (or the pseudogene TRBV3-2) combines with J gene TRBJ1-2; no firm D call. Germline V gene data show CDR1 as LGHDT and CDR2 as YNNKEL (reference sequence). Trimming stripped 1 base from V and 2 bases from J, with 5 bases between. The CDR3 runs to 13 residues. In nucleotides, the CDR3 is TGTGCCAGCAGCCAAGGGCAGAACTATGGCTACACCTTC. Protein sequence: CASSQGQNYGYTF.

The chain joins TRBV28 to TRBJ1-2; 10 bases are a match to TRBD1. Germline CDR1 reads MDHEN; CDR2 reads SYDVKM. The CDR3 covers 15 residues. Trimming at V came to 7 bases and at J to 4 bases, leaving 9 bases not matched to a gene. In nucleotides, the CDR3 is TGTGCCAGCACCGTGGGGACAGGGGTTCTCTATGGCTACACCTTC. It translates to CASTVGTGVLYGYTF.

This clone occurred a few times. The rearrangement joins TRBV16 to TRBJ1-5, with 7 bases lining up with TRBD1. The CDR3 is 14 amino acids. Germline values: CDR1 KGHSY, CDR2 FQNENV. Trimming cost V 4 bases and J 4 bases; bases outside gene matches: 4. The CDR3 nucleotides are TGTGCCAGCAGCCCCGGACAGGTAAATCAGCCCCAGCATTTT. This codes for CASSPGQVNQPQHF.

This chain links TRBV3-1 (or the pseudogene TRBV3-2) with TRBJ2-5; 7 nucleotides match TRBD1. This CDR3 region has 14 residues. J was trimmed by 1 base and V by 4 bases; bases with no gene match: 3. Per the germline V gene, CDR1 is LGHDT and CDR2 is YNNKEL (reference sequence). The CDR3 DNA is TGTGCCAGCAGCCCCCGGGACAGCCAAGAGACCCAGTACTTC. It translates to CASSPRDSQETQYF.

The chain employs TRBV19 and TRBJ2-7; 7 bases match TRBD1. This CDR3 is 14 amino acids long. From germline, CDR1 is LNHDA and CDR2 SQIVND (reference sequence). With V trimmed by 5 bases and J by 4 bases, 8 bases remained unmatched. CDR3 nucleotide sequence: TGTGCCAGTAGTTACCAAGGGGGCGGTTACGAGCAGTACTTC. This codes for CASSYQGGGYEQYF.

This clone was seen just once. The CDR3 region has the DNA TGCAGCGTTGACGACAGGCCCAGGAAAGCTTTCTTT. Translation: CSVDDRPRKAFF. V gene TRBV29-1 combines with J gene TRBJ1-1; D may be TRBD1 (6 bases). The V gene's germline CDR1 is SQVTM and CDR2 ANQGSEA. The CDR3 consists of 12 residues. The V end lost 3 bases, the J end lost 9 bases, and 14 bases lay between the germline ends.

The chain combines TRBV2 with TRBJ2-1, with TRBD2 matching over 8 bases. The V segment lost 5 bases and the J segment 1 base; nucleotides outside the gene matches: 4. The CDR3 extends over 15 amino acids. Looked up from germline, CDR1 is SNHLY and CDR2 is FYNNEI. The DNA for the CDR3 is TGTGCCAGCAGTCCAGCGGGGGATTCCTACAATGAGCAGTTCTTC. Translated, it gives CASSPAGDSYNEQFF.

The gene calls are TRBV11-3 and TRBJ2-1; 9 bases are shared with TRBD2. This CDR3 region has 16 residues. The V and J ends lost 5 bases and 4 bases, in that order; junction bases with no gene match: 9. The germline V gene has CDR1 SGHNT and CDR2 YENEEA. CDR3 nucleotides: TGTGCCAGCAGCCCCGGAAGAAGCGGGGGGTACAATGAGCAGTTCTTC. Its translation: CASSPGRSGGYNEQFF.

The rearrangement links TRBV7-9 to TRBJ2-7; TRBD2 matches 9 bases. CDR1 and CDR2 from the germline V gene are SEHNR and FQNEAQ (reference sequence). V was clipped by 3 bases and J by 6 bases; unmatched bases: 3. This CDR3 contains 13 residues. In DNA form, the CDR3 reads TGTGCCAGCAGCTTCGCGGGAGGGGCCGAGCAGTACTTC. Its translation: CASSFAGGAEQYF.

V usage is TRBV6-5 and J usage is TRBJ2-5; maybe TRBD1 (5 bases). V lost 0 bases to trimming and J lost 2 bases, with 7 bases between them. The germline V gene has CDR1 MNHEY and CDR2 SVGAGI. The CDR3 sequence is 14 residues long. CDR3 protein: CASSYSRQQETQYF. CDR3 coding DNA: TGTGCCAGCAGTTACTCGAGACAGCAAGAGACCCAGTACTTC.

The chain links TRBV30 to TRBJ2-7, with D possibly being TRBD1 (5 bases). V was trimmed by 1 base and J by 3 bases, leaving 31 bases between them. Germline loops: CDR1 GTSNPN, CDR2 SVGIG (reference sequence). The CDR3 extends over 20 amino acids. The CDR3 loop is CAWSGSVYLDTDSAYYEQYF. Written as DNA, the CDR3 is TGTGCCTGGAGTGGTTCTGTGTATCTGGACACAGACAGCGCGTACTACGAGCAGTACTTC.